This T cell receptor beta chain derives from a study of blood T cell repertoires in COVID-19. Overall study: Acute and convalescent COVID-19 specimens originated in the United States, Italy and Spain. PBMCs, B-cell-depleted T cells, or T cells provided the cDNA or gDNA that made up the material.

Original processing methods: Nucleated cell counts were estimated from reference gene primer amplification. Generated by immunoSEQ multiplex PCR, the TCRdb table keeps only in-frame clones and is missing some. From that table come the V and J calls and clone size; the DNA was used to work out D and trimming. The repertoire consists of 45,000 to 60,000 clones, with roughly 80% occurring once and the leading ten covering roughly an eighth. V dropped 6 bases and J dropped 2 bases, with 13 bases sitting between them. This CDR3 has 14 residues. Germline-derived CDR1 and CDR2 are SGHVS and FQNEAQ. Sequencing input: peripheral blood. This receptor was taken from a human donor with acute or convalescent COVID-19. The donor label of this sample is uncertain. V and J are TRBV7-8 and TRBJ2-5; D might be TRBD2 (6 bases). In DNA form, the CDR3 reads TGTGCCAGCAGGCGGGATACCTTACAAGAGACCCAGTACTTC. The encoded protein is CASRRDTLQETQYF.